These 6 T cell receptor beta chains share one sample of origin, sequenced in a study of cytomegalovirus exposure and HLA in healthy donors. Primers: 60 Vbeta forward and 13 Jbeta reverse. The data were produced by immunoSEQ multiplex PCR, yet TCRdb's version contains in-frame clones alone and is incomplete. The sample has 100,000 to 150,000 clones; around 80% are singletons. The source material was PBMCs. The receptors derive from a man in his fifties or sixties in good health and CMV-seronegative.

The V and J genes are TRBV5-1 and TRBJ2-7, with 9 bases aligning to TRBD1. The germline V gene has CDR1 SGHRS and CDR2 YFSETQ. The CDR3 extends over 14 amino acids. Trimming cost V 2 bases and J 3 bases; bases outside gene matches: 3. The CDR3 bases are TGCGCCAGCAGCTTCGGGACAGGGAGCTACGAGCAGTACGTC. Its translation is CASSFGTGSYEQYV.

A single count supports this clone. This chain connects TRBV2 to TRBJ2-5; TRBD2 aligns across 9 bases. The CDR3 sequence is 15 residues long. V lost 2 bases to trimming and J lost 1 base; unmatched junction nucleotides: 2. CDR1 is SNHLY, CDR2 FYNNEI, per germline. The CDR3 region is CASSEPSGVQETQYF. The CDR3 coding sequence is TGTGCCAGCAGTGAACCTAGCGGGGTCCAAGAGACCCAGTACTTC. The complete variable domain, with remaining parts taken from reference TRBV2 and TRBJ2-5, reads EPEVTQTPSHQVTQMGQEVILRCVPISNHLYFYWYRQILGQKVEFLVSFYNNEISEKSEIFDDQFSVERPDGSNFTLKIRSTKLEDSAMYFCASSEPSGVQETQYFGPGTRLLVL.

This clone showed up just a few times. V gene TRBV6-6 combines with J gene TRBJ1-1; no clear D gene. The CDR3 is made up of 14 amino acids. Germline CDR1 reads MNHNY; CDR2 reads SVGAGI (reference sequence). V was trimmed by 4 bases and J by 4 bases, leaving 13 bases between them. CDR3 in amino acids: CASSSPSGGTEAFF. The CDR3 nucleotides read TGTGCCAGCAGTTCCCCTAGCGGTGGCACTGAAGCTTTCTTT.

The V and J genes are TRBV30 and TRBJ1-5; TRBD1 aligns across 7 bases. Per germline, CDR1 GTSNPN and CDR2 SVGIG (reference sequence). This CDR3 spans 14 amino acids. With 1 base clipped from V and 3 bases from J, the junction kept 3 bases outside the gene matches. The CDR3 bases are TGTGCCTGGAGTGGGGGACAGTCCAATCAGCCCCAGCATTTT. It encodes CAWSGGQSNQPQHF.

V is TRBV6-1 and J is TRBJ1-6, with a weak D call TRBD1 (5 bases). There are 15 residues in the CDR3. Germline V CDR1 and CDR2: MNHNS, SASEGT. Between the trimmed V and J ends, which lost 2 bases and 7 bases, there was a span of 12 bases. DNA of the CDR3: TGTGCCAGCAGTGAAATCAGGGCAGCCAATTCACCCCTCCACTTT. Translation gives CASSEIRAANSPLHF.

The chain links TRBV5-4 to TRBJ2-3; the match to TRBD1 covers 9 bases. The V gene's germline CDR1 is SGHNT and CDR2 YYREEE (reference sequence). Trimming removed 4 bases from V and 0 bases from J; junction bases left unmatched: 3. The CDR3 totals 15 residues. The CDR3 nucleotides read TGTGCCAGCAGCAGGGACAGGGAAAGCACAGATACGCAGTATTTT. Amino acid sequence: CASSRDRESTDTQYF. Full variable domain (rest looked up from reference TRBV5-4 and TRBJ2-3): ETGVTQSPTHLIKTRGQQVTLRCSSQSGHNTVSWYQQALGQGPQFIFQYYREEENGRGNFPPRFSGLQFPNYSSELNVNALELDDSALYLCASSRDRESTDTQYFGPGTRLTVL.